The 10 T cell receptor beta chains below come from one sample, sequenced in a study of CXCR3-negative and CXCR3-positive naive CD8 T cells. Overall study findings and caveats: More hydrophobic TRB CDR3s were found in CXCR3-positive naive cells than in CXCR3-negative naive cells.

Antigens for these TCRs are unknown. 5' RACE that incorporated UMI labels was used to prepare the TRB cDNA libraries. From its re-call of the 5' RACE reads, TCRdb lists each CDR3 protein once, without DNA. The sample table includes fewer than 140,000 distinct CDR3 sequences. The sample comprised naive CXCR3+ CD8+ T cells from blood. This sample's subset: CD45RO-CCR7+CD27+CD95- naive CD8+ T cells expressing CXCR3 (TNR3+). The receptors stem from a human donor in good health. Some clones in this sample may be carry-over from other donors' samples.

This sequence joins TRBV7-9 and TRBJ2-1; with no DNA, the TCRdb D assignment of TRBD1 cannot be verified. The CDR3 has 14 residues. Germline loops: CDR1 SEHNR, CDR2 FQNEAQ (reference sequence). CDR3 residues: CASSSMGQNNEQFF.

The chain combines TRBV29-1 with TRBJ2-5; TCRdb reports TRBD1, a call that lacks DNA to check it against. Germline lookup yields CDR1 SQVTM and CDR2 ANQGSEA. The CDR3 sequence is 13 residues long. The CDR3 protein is CSVLQGNQETQYF.

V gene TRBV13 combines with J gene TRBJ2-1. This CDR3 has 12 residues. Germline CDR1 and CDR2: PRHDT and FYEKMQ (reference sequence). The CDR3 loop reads CASRTVGIEQFF.

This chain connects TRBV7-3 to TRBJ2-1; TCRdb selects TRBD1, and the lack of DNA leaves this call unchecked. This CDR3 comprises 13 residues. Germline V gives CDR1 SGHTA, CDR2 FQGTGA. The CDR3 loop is CASSSGTDNEQFF. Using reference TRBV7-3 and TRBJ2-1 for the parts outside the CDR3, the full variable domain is GAGVSQTPSNKVTEKGKYVELRCDPISGHTALYWYRQSLGQGPEFLIYFQGTGAADDSGLPNDRFFAVRPEGSVSTLKIQRTERGDSAVYLCASSSGTDNEQFFGPGTRLTVL.

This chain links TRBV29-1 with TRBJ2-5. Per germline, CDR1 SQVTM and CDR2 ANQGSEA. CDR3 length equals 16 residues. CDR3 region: CSVDTAYASLQETQYF. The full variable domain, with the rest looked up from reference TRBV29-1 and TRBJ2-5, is SAVISQKPSRDICQRGTSLTIQCQVDSQVTMMFWYRQQPGQSLTLIATANQGSEATYESGFVIDKFPISRPNLTFSTLTVSNMSPEDSSIYLCSVDTAYASLQETQYFGPGTRLLVL.

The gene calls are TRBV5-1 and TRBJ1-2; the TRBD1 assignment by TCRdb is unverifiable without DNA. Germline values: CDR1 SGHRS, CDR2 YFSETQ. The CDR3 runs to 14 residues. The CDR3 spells CASSTGPGDYGYTF.

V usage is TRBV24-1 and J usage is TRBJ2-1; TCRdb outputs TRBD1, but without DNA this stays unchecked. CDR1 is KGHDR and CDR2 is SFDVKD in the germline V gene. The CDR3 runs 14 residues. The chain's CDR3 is CATSDGTGYNEQFF.

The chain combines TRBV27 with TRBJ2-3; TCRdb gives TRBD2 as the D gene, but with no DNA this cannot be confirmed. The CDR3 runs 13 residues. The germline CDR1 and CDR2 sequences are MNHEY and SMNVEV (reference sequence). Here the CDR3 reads CASSLLVSDTQYF.

The CDR3 is CSVEYRGEEEQYF. This sequence joins TRBV29-1 and TRBJ2-7; there is no DNA to check the TCRdb D call of TRBD1. Germline CDR1 and CDR2: SQVTM and ANQGSEA. The CDR3 sequence is 13 residues long.

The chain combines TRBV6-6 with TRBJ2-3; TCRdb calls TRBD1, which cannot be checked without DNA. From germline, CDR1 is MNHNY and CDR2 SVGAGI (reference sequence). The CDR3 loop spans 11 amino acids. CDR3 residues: CASSPGDTQYF.